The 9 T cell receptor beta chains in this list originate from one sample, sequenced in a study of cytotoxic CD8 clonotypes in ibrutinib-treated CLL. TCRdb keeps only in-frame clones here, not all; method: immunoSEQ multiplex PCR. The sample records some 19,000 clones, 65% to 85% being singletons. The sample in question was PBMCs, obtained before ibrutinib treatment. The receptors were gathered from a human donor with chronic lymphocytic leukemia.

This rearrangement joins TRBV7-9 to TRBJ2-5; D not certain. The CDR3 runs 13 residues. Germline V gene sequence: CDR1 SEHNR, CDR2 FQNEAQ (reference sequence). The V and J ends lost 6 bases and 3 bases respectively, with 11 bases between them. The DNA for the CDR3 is TGTGCCAGCAGTACTGACGGCGAAGAGACCCAGTACTTC. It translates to CASSTDGEETQYF. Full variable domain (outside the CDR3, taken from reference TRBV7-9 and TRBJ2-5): DTGVSQNPRHKITKRGQNVTFRCDPISEHNRLYWYRQTLGQGPEFLTYFQNEAQLEKSRLLSDRFSAERPKGSFSTLEIQRTEQGDSAMYLCASSTDGEETQYFGPGTRLLVL.

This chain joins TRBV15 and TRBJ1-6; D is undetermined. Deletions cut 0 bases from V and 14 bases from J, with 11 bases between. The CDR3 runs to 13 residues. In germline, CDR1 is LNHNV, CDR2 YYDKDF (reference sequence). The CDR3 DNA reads TGTGCCACCAGCAGAGATCGTCTACAGACCCTCCACTTT. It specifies CATSRDRLQTLHF.

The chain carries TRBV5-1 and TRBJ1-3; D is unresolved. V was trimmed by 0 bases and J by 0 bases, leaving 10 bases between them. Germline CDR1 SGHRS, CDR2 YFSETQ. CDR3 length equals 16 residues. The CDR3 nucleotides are TGCGCCAGCAGCTTGGTAGGCGGGAGCTCTGGAAACACCATATATTTT. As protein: CASSLVGGSSGNTIYF.

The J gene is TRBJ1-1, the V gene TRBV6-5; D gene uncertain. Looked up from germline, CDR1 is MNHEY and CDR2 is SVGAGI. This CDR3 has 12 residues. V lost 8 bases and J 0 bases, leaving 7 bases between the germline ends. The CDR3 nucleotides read TGTGCCAGCGGACGGGTGAACACTGAAGCTTTCTTT. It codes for CASGRVNTEAFF.

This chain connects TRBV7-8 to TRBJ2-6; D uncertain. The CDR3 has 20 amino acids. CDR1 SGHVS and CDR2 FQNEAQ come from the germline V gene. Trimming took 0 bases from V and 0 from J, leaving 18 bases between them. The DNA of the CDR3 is TGTGCCAGCAGCTTAGCGGTGGTGTGGGCAGGAAGCTCTGGGGCCAACGTCCTGACTTTC. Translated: CASSLAVVWAGSSGANVLTF.

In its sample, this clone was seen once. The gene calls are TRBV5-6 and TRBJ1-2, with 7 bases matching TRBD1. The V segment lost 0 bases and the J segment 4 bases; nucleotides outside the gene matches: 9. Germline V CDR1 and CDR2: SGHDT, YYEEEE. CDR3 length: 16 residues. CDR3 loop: CASSLGPRQGGYGYTF. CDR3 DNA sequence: TGTGCCAGCAGCTTGGGGCCCCGACAGGGTGGCTATGGCTACACCTTC.

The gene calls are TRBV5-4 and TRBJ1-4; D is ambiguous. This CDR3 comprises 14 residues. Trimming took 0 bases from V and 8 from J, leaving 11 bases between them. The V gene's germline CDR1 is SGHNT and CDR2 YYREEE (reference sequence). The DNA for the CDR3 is TGTGCCAGCAGCTTGGGGGGAGTTCGGGAAAAACTGTTTTTT. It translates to CASSLGGVREKLFF.

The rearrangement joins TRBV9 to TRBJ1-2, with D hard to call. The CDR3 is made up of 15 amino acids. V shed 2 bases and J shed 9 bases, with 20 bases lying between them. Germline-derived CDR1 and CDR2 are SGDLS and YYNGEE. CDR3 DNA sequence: TGTGCCAGCAGCGTTAGGTCCGCACCCATATCCAGCTACACCTTC. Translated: CASSVRSAPISSYTF. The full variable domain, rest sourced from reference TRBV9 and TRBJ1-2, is DSGVTQTPKHLITATGQRVTLRCSPRSGDLSVYWYQQSLDQGLQFLIQYYNGEERAKGNILERFSAQQFPDLHSELNLSSLELGDSALYFCASSVRSAPISSYTFGSGTRLTVV.

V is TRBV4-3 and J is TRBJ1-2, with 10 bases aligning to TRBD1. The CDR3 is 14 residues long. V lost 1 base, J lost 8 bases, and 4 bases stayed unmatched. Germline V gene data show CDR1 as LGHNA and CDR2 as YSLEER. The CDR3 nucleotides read TGCGCCAGCAGCCAAGGACAGGGGGCCCGGGGCTACACCTTC. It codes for CASSQGQGARGYTF.